This T cell receptor beta chain was documented in a study of OX40 agonist ivuxolimab in advanced cancers. As for the study more broadly: The costimulatory receptor OX40 (CD134) was targeted by ivuxolimab, a fully human IgG2 agonistic monoclonal antibody. Intravenous ivuxolimab was administered to patients every 2 weeks at six dose levels: 0.01, 0.1, 0.3, 1.5, 3 and 10 mg/kg. Of the roughly 51 patients in dose escalation, some 19 had hepatocellular carcinoma, around 15 had melanoma, 9 had renal cell carcinoma and 9 had head and neck cancer. In the dose-escalation cohort, roughly 82% of patients were male, and the mean age was approximately 60 years with a range of roughly 20 to 79. Patients were allowed to have had prior anti-PD-1, anti-PD-L1 or anti-CTLA-4 therapy, and around two fifths of the dose-escalation patients had been treated with checkpoint inhibitors. Three dose-escalation patients achieved partial responses, one with hepatocellular carcinoma and two with cutaneous melanoma. Peripheral TCRbeta sequencing aimed to test whether ivuxolimab altered TCR sequence diversity and caused clonal T-cell expansion. The paper reports the monotherapy dose-escalation portion (N of about 52 patients) of the phase I ivuxolimab trial. What the study reported, not specific to this receptor: In partial responders in the 0.1-3.0 mg/kg groups, normalized peripheral clonal expansion was found to be among the lowest, especially among CD8+ T cells. Low levels of normalized T-cell clonal expansion were also seen in some patients who did not respond. Which antigens the clonally expanded peripheral T cells were specific for was not determined. On average, CD8+ T cells showed more expanded clones than CD4+ T cells after ivuxolimab. At doses from 0.1 to 3.0 mg/kg, clonal expansion was seen in both CD4+ and CD8+ blood T cells between baseline and week 6.

Taken from cysteine to phenylalanine, the CDR3 has 14 residues. The retained sequence is limited to the CDR3, 42 bases, with the frame set at the first base. CDR1 and CDR2, per the germline V gene, are SGHAT and FQNNGV. V and J lose 7 bases and 0 bases, and a span of 12 bases separates them. Note on this clone: This receptor's antigen is unknown. It has no much larger one-base neighbor in the sample; base qualities were not kept.

Patients with a history of autoimmune disease or receiving systemic immunosuppression were excluded from the trial. Peripheral blood for TCR sequencing was drawn from every dose cohort at baseline, at cycle 4 day 1 and at cycle 7 day 1. The samples were drawn from a first-in-human, open-label, multicenter phase I dose-escalation trial of ivuxolimab. Adults with locally advanced or metastatic head and neck squamous cell, hepatocellular, melanoma or renal cell carcinoma were enrolled in the trial. Before TCR sequencing, CD4+ T cells and CD8+ T cells from peripheral blood were sorted into separate populations. Genomic DNA was isolated from the sorted cells so that the TCRbeta CDR3 region could be sequenced. TCRbeta CDR3 regions were sequenced using the immunoSEQ Assay. The source is immuneACCESS, and TCRdb retained only in-frame sequences with V and J called. Part of the clones is not carried over; for the studies checked, unresolved V genes explain less than half of this, and the remainder is unexplained. The sample table holds about 43,000 clones, of which roughly 86% were seen once. The top ten clones comprise about 35% of the sample.

The chain uses TRBV11-2 and TRBJ1-1, with no reliable assignment of the D segment. The TCR sequence derives from an adult with an advanced solid tumor such as melanoma, head and neck, liver or kidney cancer. The sample was CD4+ or CD8+ T cells sorted from blood, taken in a trial of the OX40 agonist ivuxolimab. The CDR3 amino acid sequence is: CASTQSSVNTEAFF. The bases are TGTGCCAGCACCCAATCGAGCGTGAACACTGAAGCTTTCTTT.